Shown below are 32 T cell receptor beta chains from a single sample sequenced in a study of CD8+CD57+ T cells in acquired aplastic anemia. The TCR beta profiling, which covered VDJ combination and CDR3 sequence, was carried out using genomic DNA as the template. TCRdb reprocessed the reads via MiXCR and lists one record per CDR3 protein. The sample lists about 180,000 distinct CDR3 sequences, less than 55% occurring once. The sequenced sample was sorted CD4+, CD8+, or CD8+CD57+ T cells (not recorded which) from PBMCs. The receptors shown here come from a human donor in good health.

The table lists this clonotype with many counts. The chain has TRBV19 and TRBJ2-1; D gene uncertain. Germline CDR1 LNHDA, CDR2 SQIVND (reference sequence). V was clipped by 5 bases and J by 8 bases, with 13 bases between them. The length of the CDR3 is 13 residues. This CDR3 reads CASSFRLGYEQFF. The CDR3 DNA sequence: TGTGCCAGTAGTTTTCGTTTAGGCTATGAGCAGTTCTTC. The whole variable domain, filled in from reference TRBV19 and TRBJ2-1, reads DGGITQSPKYLFRKEGQNVTLSCEQNLNHDAMYWYRQDPGQGLRLIYYSQIVNDFQKGDIAEGYSVSREKKESFPLTVTSAQKNPTAFYLCASSFRLGYEQFFGPGTRLTVL.

This clonotype was seen at least ten times. The chain joins TRBV20-1 to TRBJ1-2, with D possibly TRBD1 on 6 matching bases. The germline V and J ends were trimmed by 5 bases and 5 bases, with 27 bases remaining between them. This CDR3 has 17 residues. From germline, CDR1 is DFQATT and CDR2 SNEGSKA (reference sequence). The CDR3 nucleotides read TGCAGTGCTCTTACCCAGGGGCTACAGCGGACCCTATATGGCTACACCTTC. Residues: CSALTQGLQRTLYGYTF.

This clonotype was detected a few times. The chain uses TRBV28 and TRBJ2-7; TRBD1 matches 7 bases. CDR1 is MDHEN, CDR2 SYDVKM, per germline. V dropped 5 bases and J dropped 5; count of bases not matched to a gene: 12. The CDR3 length is 15 residues. CDR3 sequence reads: CASSQGGAGAHEQYF. DNA for the CDR3: TGTGCCAGCAGTCAAGGGGGCGCAGGAGCCCACGAGCAGTACTTC.

The chain links TRBV6-1 to TRBJ2-7; maybe TRBD1 (6 bases). Deletions cut 6 bases from V and 5 bases from J, with 11 bases between. Germline CDR1 is MNHNS and CDR2 is SASEGT. This CDR3 has 12 amino acids. The CDR3 nucleotides read TGTGCCAGCAGGCCCACAGGGAACGAGCAGTACTTC. Its translation is CASRPTGNEQYF.

This chain links TRBV24-1 with TRBJ2-6, with D possibly TRBD1 on 5 matching bases. Germline assignment: CDR1 KGHDR and CDR2 SFDVKD. The V end was cut by 11 bases, the J end by 0 bases, with 13 bases between. The CDR3 has 15 amino acids. The CDR3 protein is CAISVQGSGANVLTF. Here the CDR3 DNA reads TGTGCCATCAGCGTTCAGGGCTCTGGGGCCAACGTCCTGACTTTC.

This clonotype appeared once. This sequence joins TRBV4-1 and TRBJ2-7, with 10 bases lining up with TRBD1. Per the germline V gene, CDR1 is MGHRA and CDR2 is YSYEKL. The CDR3 has 15 amino acids. V lost 2 bases to trimming and J lost 5 bases; unmatched junction nucleotides: 6. The CDR3 nucleotides read TGCGCCAGCAGCCAACCGGGACAGGGGTTACACGAGCAGTACTTC. This sequence encodes CASSQPGQGLHEQYF.

V is TRBV24-1 and J is TRBJ2-7, with 8 nucleotides matching TRBD1. Germline CDR1 KGHDR, CDR2 SFDVKD. CDR3 length: 15 amino acids. V lost 3 bases and J lost 6; bases outside the gene matches: 9. CDR3 DNA sequence: TGTGCCACCAGTGATCGGAGGACAGGGATTGGCGAGCAGTACTTC. It yields the protein CATSDRRTGIGEQYF.

The rearrangement links TRBV25-1 to TRBJ2-7, with a tentative D call TRBD1 (6 bases). The V end lost 5 bases, the J end lost 3 bases, and 17 bases lay between the germline ends. Germline V gene sequence: CDR1 MGHDK, CDR2 SYGVNS. The length of the CDR3 is 15 residues. The CDR3 nucleotides are TGTGCCAGCAGTCTCGACAGTGGGGGCCGCTACGAGCAGTACTTC. Translation: CASSLDSGGRYEQYF.

At least ten counts were recorded for this clonotype. This chain connects TRBV6-2 or TRBV6-3 to TRBJ1-5; the D gene is possibly TRBD1 (5 bases). CDR1 MNHEY and CDR2 SVGEGT come from the germline V gene. This CDR3 is built from 16 residues. Trimming removed 5 bases from V and 3 bases from J, with 17 bases in between. The CDR3 nucleotides are TGTGCCAGCAGTCGTACTTCGGGACGGGTCAATCAGCCCCAGCATTTT. Translating it yields CASSRTSGRVNQPQHF.

This clonotype occurred once. V and J are TRBV7-9 and TRBJ1-2; D remains ambiguous. CDR3 size: 15 residues. The V end was cut by 2 bases, the J end by 2 bases, with 12 bases between. The germline CDR1 and CDR2 sequences are SEHNR and FQNEAQ (reference sequence). DNA of the CDR3: TGTGCCAGCAGCTTAACCGCGACACCCAACTATGGCTACACCTTC. It is translated as CASSLTATPNYGYTF.

This sequence joins TRBV7-2 and TRBJ1-4, with TRBD1 identical over 7 bases. The CDR3 sequence is 14 residues long. Trimming cost V 3 bases and J 7 bases; bases outside gene matches: 5. Germline-derived CDR1 and CDR2 are SGHTA and FQGNSA. The CDR3 region is CASSLTGFREKLFF. The CDR3 DNA follows: TGTGCCAGCAGCTTGACAGGGTTTCGTGAAAAACTGTTTTTT.

This clonotype appeared many times. The chain's CDR3 is CASRKRLADYEQYF. The CDR3 DNA sequence: TGTGCCAGTAGAAAGAGGCTAGCGGACTACGAGCAGTACTTC. The chain combines TRBV6-5 with TRBJ2-7, with TRBD2 identical over 7 bases. Germline CDR1 MNHEY, CDR2 SVGAGI. This CDR3 region has 14 residues. The trim removed 9 bases at V and 3 bases at J, leaving 11 bases unmatched.

A few counts support this clonotype. The CDR3 is CATSDPGRSGANVLTF. The CDR3 nucleotides are TGTGCCACCAGTGACCCAGGGAGATCTGGGGCCAACGTCCTGACTTTC. The chain employs TRBV24-1 and TRBJ2-6, with D perhaps matching TRBD1 or TRBD2 (5 bases each). There are 16 residues in the CDR3. V was clipped by 4 bases and J by 1 base, with 10 bases between them. Germline assignment: CDR1 KGHDR and CDR2 SFDVKD.

The chain joins TRBV24-1 to TRBJ2-5; D may match TRBD1 or TRBD2 (6 bases each). Germline loops: CDR1 KGHDR, CDR2 SFDVKD. Deletions cut 7 bases from V and 2 bases from J, with 16 bases between. The CDR3 totals 15 residues. CDR3 DNA: TGTGCCACCAGGGGTCCCGGGGGCCCTCAAGAGACCCAGTACTTC. Its protein product is CATRGPGGPQETQYF.

This clonotype was recorded many times. This sequence joins TRBV6-5 and TRBJ2-5; D could derive from TRBD1 or TRBD2 (6 bases each). The V end lost 7 bases, the J end lost 4 bases, and 19 bases lay between the germline ends. The CDR3 is 15 residues long. Germline V gene lookup returns CDR1 MNHEY and CDR2 SVGAGI. CDR3 sequence reads: CASTPGAGRGETQYF. For the CDR3, the DNA is TGTGCCAGCACCCCGGGGGCAGGCCGGGGAGAGACCCAGTACTTC.

The chain links TRBV9 to TRBJ1-6; D is ambiguous. Trimming stripped 3 bases from V and 5 bases from J, with 3 bases between. This CDR3 contains 12 residues. Germline CDR1 SGDLS, CDR2 YYNGEE. The chain's CDR3 is CASSAHNSPLHF. CDR3 DNA sequence: TGTGCCAGCAGCGCGCATAATTCACCCCTCCACTTT. The variable domain in full, with the rest retrieved from reference TRBV9 and TRBJ1-6, is DSGVTQTPKHLITATGQRVTLRCSPRSGDLSVYWYQQSLDQGLQFLIQYYNGEERAKGNILERFSAQQFPDLHSELNLSSLELGDSALYFCASSAHNSPLHFGNGTRLTVT.

The chain joins TRBV2 to TRBJ2-5, with D possibly being TRBD2 (5 bases). The V gene's germline CDR1 is SNHLY and CDR2 FYNNEI. Trimming cost V 0 bases and J 2 bases, with 10 bases left between them. The CDR3 sequence is 15 residues long. CDR3: CASSEAEGRQETQYF. The DNA of the CDR3 is TGTGCCAGCAGTGAAGCCGAGGGCAGACAAGAGACCCAGTACTTC.

V and J are TRBV10-1 and TRBJ2-2, with D unresolved. CDR1 and CDR2 from the germline V gene are WNHNN and SYGVQD (reference sequence). The CDR3 extends over 15 amino acids. Trimming stripped 2 bases from V and 5 bases from J, with 12 bases between. This chain's CDR3 is CASSEEGLGTGELFF. CDR3 DNA sequence: TGCGCCAGCAGTGAGGAAGGGTTGGGAACCGGGGAGCTGTTTTTT.

This clonotype was detected ten times or more. V gene TRBV10-3 combines with J gene TRBJ2-7; 9 bases agree with TRBD1. CDR3 length: 16 residues. Germline V lookup: CDR1 ENHRY, CDR2 SYGVKD. The J segment lost 3 bases and the V segment lost 6 bases, leaving 12 bases of the junction unmatched. The CDR3 region is CAISPGPGQGDYEQYF. CDR3 sequence (DNA): TGTGCCATCAGCCCTGGTCCGGGACAGGGAGACTACGAGCAGTACTTC.

V usage is TRBV10-1 and J usage is TRBJ2-7; D tentatively fits TRBD1 or TRBD2 (5 bases each). Germline V lookup: CDR1 WNHNN, CDR2 SYGVQD (reference sequence). Trimming took off 8 bases at V and 6 bases at J, with 17 bases between the two ends. This CDR3 has 13 amino acids. The CDR3 DNA follows: TGCGCCAGCGCCCCACAGGTAGCGAGCGAGCAGTACTTC. It is translated as CASAPQVASEQYF.

The DNA for the CDR3 is TGTGCCACCAACGAGGACAGGTCGTTCTCTGGAAACACCATATATTTT. Residues: CATNEDRSFSGNTIYF. The genes are TRBV2 and TRBJ1-3, with TRBD1 matching over 7 bases. Germline CDR1 is SNHLY and CDR2 is FYNNEI. CDR3 length: 16 amino acids. With 10 bases clipped from V and 0 bases from J, the junction kept 12 bases outside the gene matches.

The chain uses TRBV19 and TRBJ2-7; TRBD1 matches at 7 bases. Trimming removed 3 bases from V and 6 bases from J; junction bases left unmatched: 11. CDR1 is LNHDA, CDR2 SQIVND, per germline (reference sequence). This CDR3 is 15 amino acids long. For the CDR3, the DNA is TGTGCCAGTAGTATTTACCGGGACAGTAGCCTCGAGCAGTACTTC. It codes for CASSIYRDSSLEQYF.

This clonotype has ten or more counts. The chain combines TRBV11-2 with TRBJ2-7; 7 nucleotides line up with TRBD2. The germline gives CDR1 SGHAT, CDR2 FQNNGV. V trimming: 5 bases; J trimming: 4 bases; junction bases outside the gene matches: 8. The CDR3 loop spans 14 amino acids. CDR3 DNA: TGTGCCAGCAGCCTTAAACCTAGCGGATACGAGCAGTACTTC. The encoded protein is CASSLKPSGYEQYF.

This chain connects TRBV7-2 to TRBJ2-5; D is possibly TRBD1 or TRBD2 (6 bases each). Germline V gene data show CDR1 as SGHTA and CDR2 as FQGNSA. This CDR3 comprises 14 residues. With 3 bases removed from V and 3 bases from J, the gap between germline ends came to 11 bases. The CDR3 here is CASSFWGAEETQYF. CDR3 DNA: TGTGCCAGCAGCTTTTGGGGGGCGGAAGAGACCCAGTACTTC.

This chain uses TRBV10-3 with TRBJ2-7; 10 nucleotides agree with TRBD1. Germline V CDR1 and CDR2: ENHRY, SYGVKD. The junction had 8 bases not matched to a gene; V was cut back by 3 bases and J by 3 bases. The CDR3 is 16 amino acids. The DNA of the CDR3 is TGTGCCATCAGTGATCCAGGACAGGGGGGGGTCTACGAGCAGTACTTC. It codes for CAISDPGQGGVYEQYF.

This clonotype occurred many times. The V call is TRBV7-2, the J call TRBJ2-7; 7 bases fit TRBD2. This CDR3 contains 17 residues. In germline, CDR1 is SGHTA, CDR2 FQGNSA. After removal of 2 bases from V and 0 bases from J, the junction contained 10 bases not matched to a gene. CDR3 sequence: CASSLYYSGSSSYEQYF. CDR3 sequence (DNA): TGTGCCAGCAGCTTATATTATAGCGGGTCCAGCTCCTACGAGCAGTACTTC.

This clonotype appeared many times. J is TRBJ1-5 and V is TRBV20-1, with D unclear. Germline CDR1 reads DFQATT; CDR2 reads SNEGSKA (reference sequence). This CDR3 contains 18 residues. Between the trimmed V and J ends, which lost 1 base and 3 bases, there was a span of 22 bases. This CDR3 reads CSARGYTLGRSNNQPQHF. CDR3 DNA sequence: TGCAGTGCTAGAGGCTACACATTAGGGAGGAGCAACAATCAGCCCCAGCATTTT.

The table lists this clonotype with many counts. This chain links TRBV19 with TRBJ1-5; D not resolved. Germline loops: CDR1 LNHDA, CDR2 SQIVND (reference sequence). V was clipped by 5 bases and J by 3 bases, with 5 bases between them. The CDR3 loop spans 12 amino acids. The CDR3 loop is CASSPVNQPQHF. CDR3 DNA sequence: TGTGCCAGTAGTCCCGTCAATCAGCCCCAGCATTTT.

This chain uses TRBV29-1 with TRBJ2-7, with TRBD1 identical over 7 bases. CDR1 SQVTM and CDR2 ANQGSEA come from the germline V gene. CDR3 length equals 12 residues. J lost 6 bases, V lost 6 bases, and 8 bases had no gene match. In DNA form, the CDR3 reads TGCAGCGTCACGATACAGGGGAGCGAGCAGTACTTC. Residues: CSVTIQGSEQYF.

This clonotype was observed at least ten times. The V call is TRBV7-9, the J call TRBJ2-2, with D uncertain. Germline-derived CDR1 and CDR2 are SEHNR and FQNEAQ (reference sequence). CDR3 length: 15 residues. The germline V and J ends were trimmed by 1 base and 0 bases, with 6 bases remaining between them. The CDR3 spells CASSLVAANTGELFF. CDR3 DNA sequence: TGTGCCAGCAGCTTAGTAGCTGCGAACACCGGGGAGCTGTTTTTT.

The rearrangement uses TRBV29-1 and TRBJ1-1; no clear D gene. The germline V gene has CDR1 SQVTM and CDR2 ANQGSEA. Trimming took 4 bases from V and 3 from J, leaving 18 bases between them. This CDR3 region has 15 residues. DNA for the CDR3: TGCAGCGTTGGGGATTCGTGGGCGCAGGACACTGAAGCTTTCTTT. Translation gives CSVGDSWAQDTEAFF. The entire variable domain, with the rest obtained from reference TRBV29-1 and TRBJ1-1, is as follows: SAVISQKPSRDICQRGTSLTIQCQVDSQVTMMFWYRQQPGQSLTLIATANQGSEATYESGFVIDKFPISRPNLTFSTLTVSNMSPEDSSIYLCSVGDSWAQDTEAFFGQGTRLTVV.

With respect to this clonotype: The junction departs from the called germline gene at one end, perhaps through a read error. The chain links TRBV25-1 to TRBJ1-6; no clear D gene. The CDR3 consists of 12 residues. Germline values: CDR1 MGHDK, CDR2 SYGVNS. This chain's CDR3 is CASMTRNSPPHF. The CDR3 bases are TGTGCCAGCATGACTCGGAATTCACCCCCCCACTTT.